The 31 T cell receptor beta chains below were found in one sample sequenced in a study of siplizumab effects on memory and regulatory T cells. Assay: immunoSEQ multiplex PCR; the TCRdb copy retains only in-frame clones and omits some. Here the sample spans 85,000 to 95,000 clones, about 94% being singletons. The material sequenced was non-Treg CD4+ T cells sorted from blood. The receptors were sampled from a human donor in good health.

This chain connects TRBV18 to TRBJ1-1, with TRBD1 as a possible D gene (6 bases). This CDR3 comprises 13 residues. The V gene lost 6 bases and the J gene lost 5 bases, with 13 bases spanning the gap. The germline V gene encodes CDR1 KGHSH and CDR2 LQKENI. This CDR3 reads CASSQGQPTEAFF. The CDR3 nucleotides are TGTGCCAGCTCCCAAGGACAGCCGACTGAAGCTTTCTTT. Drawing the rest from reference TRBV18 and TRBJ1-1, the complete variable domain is NAGVMQNPRHLVRRRGQEARLRCSPMKGHSHVYWYRQLPEEGLKFMVYLQKENIIDESGMPKERFSAEFPKEGPSILRIQQVVRGDSAAYFCASSQGQPTEAFFGQGTRLTVV.

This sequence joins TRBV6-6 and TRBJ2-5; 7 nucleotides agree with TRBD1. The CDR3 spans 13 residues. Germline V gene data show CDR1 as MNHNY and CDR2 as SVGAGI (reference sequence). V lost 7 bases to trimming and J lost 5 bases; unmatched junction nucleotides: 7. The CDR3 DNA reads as TGTGCCAGCAATTCCCCGGGACAGGAGACCCAGTACTTC. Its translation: CASNSPGQETQYF.

CDR3 bases: TGTGCCAGCTCTCCCGACGGGGGGCGTGCGGGGGCCAACGTCCTGACTTTC. Translation gives CASSPDGGRAGANVLTF. This chain links TRBV18 with TRBJ2-6, with D tentatively TRBD2 (7 bases). The CDR3 loop spans 17 amino acids. Trimming took off 6 bases at V and 4 bases at J, with 19 bases between the two ends. CDR1 KGHSH and CDR2 LQKENI come from the germline V gene.

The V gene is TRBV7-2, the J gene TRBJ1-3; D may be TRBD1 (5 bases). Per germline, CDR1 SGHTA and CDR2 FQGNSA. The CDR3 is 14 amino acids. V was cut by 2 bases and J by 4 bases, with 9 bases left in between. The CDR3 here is CASSLIRDGNTIYF. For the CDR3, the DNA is TGTGCCAGCAGCTTAATCCGGGACGGAAACACCATATATTTT.

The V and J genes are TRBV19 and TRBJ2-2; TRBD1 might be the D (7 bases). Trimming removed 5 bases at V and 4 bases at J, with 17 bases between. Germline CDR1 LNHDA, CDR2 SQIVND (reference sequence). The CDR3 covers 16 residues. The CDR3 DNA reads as TGTGCCAGTAGTGGAGGGGGACAGCGAGTCACCGGGGAGCTGTTTTTT. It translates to CASSGGGQRVTGELFF.

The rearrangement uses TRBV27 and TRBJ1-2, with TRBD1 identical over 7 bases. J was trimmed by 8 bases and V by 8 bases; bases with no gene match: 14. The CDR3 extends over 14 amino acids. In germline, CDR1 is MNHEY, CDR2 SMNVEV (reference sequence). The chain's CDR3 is CASRRGGGSRGYTF. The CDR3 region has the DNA TGTGCCAGCCGGAGGGGAGGGGGCTCCCGGGGCTACACCTTC.

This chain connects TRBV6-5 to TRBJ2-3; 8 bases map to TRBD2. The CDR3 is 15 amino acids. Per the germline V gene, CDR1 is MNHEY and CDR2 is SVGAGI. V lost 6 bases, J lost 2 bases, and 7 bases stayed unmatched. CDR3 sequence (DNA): TGTGCCAGCAGCCTAGCAGCGGGGGTCACAGATACGCAGTATTTT. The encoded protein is CASSLAAGVTDTQYF.

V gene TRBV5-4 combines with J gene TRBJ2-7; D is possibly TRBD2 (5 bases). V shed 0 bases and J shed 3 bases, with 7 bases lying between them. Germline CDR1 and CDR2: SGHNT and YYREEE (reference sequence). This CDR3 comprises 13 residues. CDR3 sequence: CASSLEADYEQYF. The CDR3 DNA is TGTGCCAGCAGCTTGGAAGCGGACTACGAGCAGTACTTC.

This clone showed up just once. CDR3 loop: CASSHYLLAGGPMNNEQFF. The DNA for the CDR3 is TGTGCCAGCAGTCACTACCTACTAGCGGGGGGGCCTATGAACAATGAGCAGTTCTTC. The chain couples TRBV27 to TRBJ2-1, with TRBD2 matching 13 bases. Germline CDR1 and CDR2: MNHEY and SMNVEV (reference sequence). The junction had 15 bases not matched to a gene; V was cut back by 5 bases and J by 5 bases. This CDR3 is built from 19 residues.

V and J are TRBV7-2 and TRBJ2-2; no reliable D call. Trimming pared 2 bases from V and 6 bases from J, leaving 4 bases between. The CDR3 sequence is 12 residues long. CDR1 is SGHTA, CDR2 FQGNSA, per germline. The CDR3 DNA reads TGTGCCAGCAGCTTAAGGCCCGGGGAGCTGTTTTTT. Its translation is CASSLRPGELFF.

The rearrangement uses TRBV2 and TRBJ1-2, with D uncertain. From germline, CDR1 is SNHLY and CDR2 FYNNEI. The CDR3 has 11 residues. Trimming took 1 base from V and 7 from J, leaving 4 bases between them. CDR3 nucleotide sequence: TGTGCCAGCAGTGAAGATACTGGCTACACCTTC. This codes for CASSEDTGYTF.

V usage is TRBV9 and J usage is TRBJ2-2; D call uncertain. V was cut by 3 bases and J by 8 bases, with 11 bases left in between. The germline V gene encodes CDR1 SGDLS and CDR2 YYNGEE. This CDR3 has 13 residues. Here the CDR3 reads CASSALVVGELFF. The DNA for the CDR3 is TGTGCCAGCAGCGCCTTGGTCGTTGGGGAGCTGTTTTTT.

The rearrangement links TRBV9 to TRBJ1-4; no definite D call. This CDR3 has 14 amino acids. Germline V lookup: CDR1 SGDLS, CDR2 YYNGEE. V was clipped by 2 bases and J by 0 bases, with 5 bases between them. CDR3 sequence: CASSVSATNEKLFF. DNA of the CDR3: TGTGCCAGCAGCGTTAGTGCAACTAATGAAAAACTGTTTTTT.

The CDR3 DNA reads as TGTGCCTGGAGCTTGGCTAGGACTGAAGCTTTCTTT. It is translated as CAWSLARTEAFF. The chain recombines TRBV30 with TRBJ1-1, with D hard to call. V lost 3 bases to trimming and J lost 5 bases, with 10 bases between them. The CDR3 has 12 amino acids. Per the germline V gene, CDR1 is GTSNPN and CDR2 is SVGIG (reference sequence).

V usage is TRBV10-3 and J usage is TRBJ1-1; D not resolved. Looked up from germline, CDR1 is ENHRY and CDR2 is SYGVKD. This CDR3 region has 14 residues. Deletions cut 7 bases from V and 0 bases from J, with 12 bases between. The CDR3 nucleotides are TGTGCCATCAAGGGTCGGAACGTGAACACTGAAGCTTTCTTT. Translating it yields CAIKGRNVNTEAFF.

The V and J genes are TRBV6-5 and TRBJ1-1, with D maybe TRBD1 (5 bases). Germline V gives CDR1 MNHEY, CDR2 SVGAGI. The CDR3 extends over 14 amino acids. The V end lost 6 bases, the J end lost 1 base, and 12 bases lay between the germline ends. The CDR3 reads CASRGPGQNTEAFF. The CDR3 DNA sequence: TGTGCCAGCAGGGGGCCCGGGCAGAACACTGAAGCTTTCTTT.

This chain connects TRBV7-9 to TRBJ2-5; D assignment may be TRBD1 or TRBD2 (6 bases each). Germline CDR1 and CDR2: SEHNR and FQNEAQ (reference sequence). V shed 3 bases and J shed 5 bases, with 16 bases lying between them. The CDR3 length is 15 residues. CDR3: CASSFVSGASETQYF. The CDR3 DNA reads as TGTGCCAGCAGCTTTGTATCGGGGGCATCGGAGACCCAGTACTTC.

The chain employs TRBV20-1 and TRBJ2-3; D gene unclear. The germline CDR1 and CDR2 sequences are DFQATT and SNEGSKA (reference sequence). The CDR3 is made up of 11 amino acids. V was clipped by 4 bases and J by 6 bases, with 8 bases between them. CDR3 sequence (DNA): TGCAGTGCTACACCCCTGGATACGCAGTATTTT. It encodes CSATPLDTQYF.

CDR3: CASSITDVGNQPQHF. CDR3 nucleotide sequence: TGTGCCAGTAGTATCACGGACGTCGGTAATCAGCCCCAGCATTTT. This chain uses TRBV19 with TRBJ1-5, with D unclear. The V end lost 3 bases, the J end lost 4 bases, and 13 bases lay between the germline ends. This CDR3 spans 15 amino acids. Germline CDR1 reads LNHDA; CDR2 reads SQIVND (reference sequence).

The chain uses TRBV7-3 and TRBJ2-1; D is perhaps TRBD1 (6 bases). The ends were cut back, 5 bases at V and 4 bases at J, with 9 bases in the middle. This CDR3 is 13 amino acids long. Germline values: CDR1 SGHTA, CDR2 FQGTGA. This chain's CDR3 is CASSVTGYNEQFF. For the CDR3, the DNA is TGTGCCAGCAGCGTTACAGGGTACAATGAGCAGTTCTTC.

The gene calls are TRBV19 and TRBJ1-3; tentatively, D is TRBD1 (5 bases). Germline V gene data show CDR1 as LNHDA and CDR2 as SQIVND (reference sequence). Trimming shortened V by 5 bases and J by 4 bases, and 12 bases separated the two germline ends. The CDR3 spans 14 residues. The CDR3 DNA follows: TGTGCCAGTAGTTGGGCAGGGCGCGGAAACACCATATATTTT. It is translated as CASSWAGRGNTIYF. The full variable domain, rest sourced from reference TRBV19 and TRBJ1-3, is DGGITQSPKYLFRKEGQNVTLSCEQNLNHDAMYWYRQDPGQGLRLIYYSQIVNDFQKGDIAEGYSVSREKKESFPLTVTSAQKNPTAFYLCASSWAGRGNTIYFGEGSWLTVV.

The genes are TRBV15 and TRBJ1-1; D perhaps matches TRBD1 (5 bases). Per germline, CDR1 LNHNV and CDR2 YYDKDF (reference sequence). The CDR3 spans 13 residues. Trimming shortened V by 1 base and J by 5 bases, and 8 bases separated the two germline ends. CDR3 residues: CATSRAGVTEAFF. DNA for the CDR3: TGTGCCACCAGCAGAGCGGGGGTGACTGAAGCTTTCTTT.

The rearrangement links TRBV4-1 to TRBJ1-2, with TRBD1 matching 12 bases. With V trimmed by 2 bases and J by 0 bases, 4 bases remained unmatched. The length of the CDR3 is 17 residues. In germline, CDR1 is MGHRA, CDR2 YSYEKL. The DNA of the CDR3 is TGCGCCAGCAGCCAATCCGGGACAGGGGGCGCTAACTATGGCTACACCTTC. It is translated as CASSQSGTGGANYGYTF.

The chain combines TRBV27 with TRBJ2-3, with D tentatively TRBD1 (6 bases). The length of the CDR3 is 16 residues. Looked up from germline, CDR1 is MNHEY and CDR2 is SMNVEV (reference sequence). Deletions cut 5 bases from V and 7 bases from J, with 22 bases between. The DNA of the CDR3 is TGTGCCAGCAGTATCCAGGGGAGACTCCTCGGGAATACGCAGTATTTT. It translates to CASSIQGRLLGNTQYF.

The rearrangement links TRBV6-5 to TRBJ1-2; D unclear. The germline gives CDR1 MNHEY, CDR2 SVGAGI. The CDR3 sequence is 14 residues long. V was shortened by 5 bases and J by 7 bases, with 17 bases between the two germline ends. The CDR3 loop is CASSTIDGPGGYTF. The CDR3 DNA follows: TGTGCCAGCAGTACCATTGACGGCCCCGGTGGCTACACCTTC.

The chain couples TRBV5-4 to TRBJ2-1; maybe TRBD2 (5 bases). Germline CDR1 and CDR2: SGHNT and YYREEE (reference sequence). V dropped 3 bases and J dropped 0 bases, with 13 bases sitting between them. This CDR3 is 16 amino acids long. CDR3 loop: CASSSGLASSYNEQFF. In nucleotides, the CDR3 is TGTGCCAGCAGCTCGGGGTTAGCGAGCTCCTACAATGAGCAGTTCTTC.

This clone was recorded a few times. The CDR3 bases are TGTGCCAGCTCACCAGGGGGGACGGTCTATGGCTACACCTTC. Translated: CASSPGGTVYGYTF. This chain links TRBV18 with TRBJ1-2; tentatively, D is TRBD1 (5 bases). V was clipped by 2 bases and J by 4 bases, with 11 bases between them. This CDR3 region has 14 residues. CDR1 KGHSH and CDR2 LQKENI come from the germline V gene.

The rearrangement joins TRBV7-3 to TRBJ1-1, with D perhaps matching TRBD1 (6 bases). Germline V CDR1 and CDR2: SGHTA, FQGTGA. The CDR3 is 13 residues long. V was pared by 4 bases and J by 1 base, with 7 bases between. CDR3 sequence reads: CASSWTANTEAFF. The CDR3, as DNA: TGTGCCAGCAGCTGGACAGCGAACACTGAAGCTTTCTTT. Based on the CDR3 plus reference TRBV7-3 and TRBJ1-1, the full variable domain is GAGVSQTPSNKVTEKGKYVELRCDPISGHTALYWYRQSLGQGPEFLIYFQGTGAADDSGLPNDRFFAVRPEGSVSTLKIQRTERGDSAVYLCASSWTANTEAFFGQGTRLTVV.

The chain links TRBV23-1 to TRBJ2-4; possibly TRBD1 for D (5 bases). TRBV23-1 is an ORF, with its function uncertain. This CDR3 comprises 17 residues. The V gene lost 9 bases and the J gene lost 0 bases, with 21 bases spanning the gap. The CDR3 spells CARPSGYGALAKNIQYF. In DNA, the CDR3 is TGCGCCAGACCCTCAGGGTATGGGGCCTTAGCCAAAAACATTCAGTACTTC.

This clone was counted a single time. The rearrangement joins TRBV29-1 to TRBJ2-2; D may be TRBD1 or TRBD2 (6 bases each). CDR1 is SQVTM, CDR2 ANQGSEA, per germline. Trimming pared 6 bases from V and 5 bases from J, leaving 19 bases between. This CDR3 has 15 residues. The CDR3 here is CSVREDRRGTGELFF. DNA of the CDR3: TGCAGCGTGAGGGAGGACAGACGGGGGACCGGGGAGCTGTTTTTT.

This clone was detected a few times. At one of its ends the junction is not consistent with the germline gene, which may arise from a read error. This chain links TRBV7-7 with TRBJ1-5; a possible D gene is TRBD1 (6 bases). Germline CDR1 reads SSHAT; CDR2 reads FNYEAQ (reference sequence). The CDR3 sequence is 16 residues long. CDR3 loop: CASSLTGRESNQPQHF. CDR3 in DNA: TGTGCTAGCAGCTTAACAGGGAGGGAGAGCAATCAGCCCCAGCATTTT. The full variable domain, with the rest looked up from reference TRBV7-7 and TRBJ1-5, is GAGVSQSPRYKVTKRGQDVTLRCDPISSHATLYWYQQALGQGPEFLTYFNYEAQPDKSGLPSDRFSAERPEGSISTLTIQRTEQRDSAMYRCASSLTGRESNQPQHFGDGTRLSIL.